One and the same sample provided the 13 T cell receptor beta chains below, sequenced in a study of T cell repertoires in cytomegalovirus infection. TCRdb called the reads again in MiXCR, with one record for every CDR3 protein. This sample has around 170,000 distinct CDR3 sequences, with approximately 17% found just once. The material sequenced was CD8+ T cells from PBMCs. The receptors originated from a human donor in good health (CMV status not recorded). Some clones in this sample may be carry-over from other donors' samples.

This clonotype was counted only a few times. V is TRBV6-1 and J is TRBJ2-1, with TRBD2 identical over 7 bases. J was trimmed by 3 bases and V by 3 bases; bases with no gene match: 5. The CDR3 spans 15 residues. Germline V lookup: CDR1 MNHNS, CDR2 SASEGT. The CDR3 region is CASSEGGGDYNEQFF. For the CDR3, the DNA is TGTGCCAGCAGTGAGGGGGGAGGGGACTACAATGAGCAGTTCTTC.

The chain uses TRBV20-1 and TRBJ1-5; D might be TRBD1 (5 bases). Germline V gene data show CDR1 as DFQATT and CDR2 as SNEGSKA (reference sequence). Trimming stripped 0 bases from V and 7 bases from J, with 16 bases between. The CDR3 extends over 15 amino acids. CDR3 sequence (DNA): TGCAGTGCTAGAGATCCGCGCAGGGAGGAACAGCCCCAGCATTTT. It codes for CSARDPRREEQPQHF.

This clonotype occurred a few times. The chain couples TRBV6-1 to TRBJ2-7, with D perhaps being TRBD1 or TRBD2 (5 bases each). CDR3 length: 13 residues. CDR1 MNHNS and CDR2 SASEGT come from the germline V gene. Trimming took 8 bases from V and 2 from J, leaving 13 bases between them. The CDR3 DNA reads as TGTGCCAGCGGCTGGGACCGCACCTACGAGCAGTACTTC. Its protein product is CASGWDRTYEQYF.

The gene calls are TRBV6-1 and TRBJ2-1, with 12 bases lining up with TRBD2. The CDR3 spans 15 residues. V was clipped by 4 bases and J by 3 bases; unmatched bases: 1. Germline values: CDR1 MNHNS, CDR2 SASEGT. For the CDR3, the DNA is TGTGCCAGCAGTGCTAGCGGGGGGGGCTACAATGAGCAGTTCTTC. This codes for CASSASGGGYNEQFF.

The rearrangement uses TRBV7-9 and TRBJ2-7; a weak D match, TRBD1 (5 bases). V was clipped by 4 bases and J by 4 bases, with 20 bases between them. This CDR3 is 16 amino acids long. Germline CDR1 SEHNR, CDR2 FQNEAQ (reference sequence). The CDR3 loop is CASSSHQLVQEYEQYF. The CDR3 nucleotides are TGTGCCAGCAGCTCACACCAACTCGTACAGGAGTACGAGCAGTACTTC.

The CDR3 region has the DNA TGTGCCAGCAGTGAAGCGGCTGGAGCCTACGAGCAGTACTTC. It is translated as CASSEAAGAYEQYF. The rearrangement joins TRBV6-1 to TRBJ2-7; unclear D gene. CDR1 is MNHNS, CDR2 SASEGT, per germline. V shed 0 bases and J shed 2 bases, with 8 bases lying between them. This CDR3 has 14 residues.

The chain links TRBV19 to TRBJ2-7; 7 bases fit TRBD1. V gave up 3 bases and J gave up 3 bases; unmatched junction bases: 11. Germline assignment: CDR1 LNHDA and CDR2 SQIVND (reference sequence). The CDR3 has 16 residues. The CDR3 loop reads CASSMATGALFYEQYF. The CDR3 DNA is TGTGCCAGTAGTATGGCCACAGGGGCCCTCTTCTACGAGCAGTACTTC.

In its sample, this clonotype was seen a few times. The chain recombines TRBV6-2 or TRBV6-3 with TRBJ1-5; weak D call: TRBD1 (5 bases). CDR3 size: 12 residues. CDR1 is MNHEY, CDR2 SVGEGT, per germline. Deletions cut 0 bases from V and 8 bases from J, with 5 bases between. The CDR3 DNA reads as TGTGCCAGCAGTTACTCGGGGGAGCCCCAGCATTTT. This encodes CASSYSGEPQHF.

The V and J genes are TRBV13 and TRBJ2-5; tentatively, D is TRBD1 (6 bases). The V gene lost 5 bases and the J gene lost 5 bases, with 12 bases spanning the gap. The CDR3 covers 13 residues. The germline V gene encodes CDR1 PRHDT and CDR2 FYEKMQ (reference sequence). The CDR3 DNA sequence: TGTGCCAGCAGCCTGAGGGGGTGGGAGACCCAGTACTTC. It encodes CASSLRGWETQYF. The full variable domain, completed using reference TRBV13 and TRBJ2-5, is AAGVIQSPRHLIKEKRETATLKCYPIPRHDTVYWYQQGPGQDPQFLISFYEKMQSDKGSIPDRFSAQQFSDYHSELNMSSLELGDSALYFCASSLRGWETQYFGPGTRLLVL.

The J gene is TRBJ2-1, the V gene TRBV28; 8 bases agree with TRBD2. The length of the CDR3 is 18 residues. Trimming cost V 6 bases and J 8 bases; bases outside gene matches: 21. CDR1 and CDR2 (germline): MDHEN, SYDVKM. The CDR3 loop is CASSPLKLAGRIDDEQFF. CDR3 bases: TGTGCCAGCAGCCCTTTAAAATTAGCGGGGAGGATTGACGATGAGCAGTTCTTC.

This rearrangement joins TRBV2 to TRBJ2-7; D possibly corresponds to TRBD2 (6 bases). V dropped 6 bases and J dropped 5 bases, with 20 bases sitting between them. The CDR3 runs to 15 residues. The germline gives CDR1 SNHLY, CDR2 FYNNEI. The CDR3 nucleotides read TGTGCCAGCAGCGAACGGAGGAGGGGTCTCCACGAGCAGTACTTC. It specifies CASSERRRGLHEQYF.

The chain has TRBV2 and TRBJ2-7; 10 positions agree with TRBD1. CDR1 and CDR2 (germline): SNHLY, FYNNEI. The CDR3 is made up of 15 amino acids. The V gene end was trimmed by 1 base and the J gene end by 3 bases; junction bases not matched to a gene: 3. The DNA for the CDR3 is TGTGCCAGCAGTGAAGGGACAGGGGGTTACTACGAGCAGTACTTC. Its protein product is CASSEGTGGYYEQYF.

This clonotype was seen more than once but under ten times. The chain links TRBV7-9 to TRBJ1-4, with D perhaps matching TRBD1 (5 bases). Trimming removed 6 bases at V and 2 bases at J, with 13 bases between. CDR3 length equals 15 residues. Germline V gene lookup returns CDR1 SEHNR and CDR2 FQNEAQ (reference sequence). The CDR3 here is CASRAQGPTNEKLFF. CDR3 in DNA: TGTGCCAGCAGGGCGCAGGGCCCTACTAATGAAAAACTGTTTTTT.